Below are 27 T cell receptor beta chains sequenced from a single sample in a study of shared clonotypes between healthy human individuals. Libraries were prepared by immunoSEQ multiplex PCR; TCRdb keeps only in-frame clonotypes and omits some of them. In the table there are approximately 350,000 clones, 74% of which are singletons. The sequenced sample consisted of memory CD4+ T cells sorted from blood. Subset reported: CD45RA-negative fraction. The receptors here all came from a man younger than 45 in good health.

The chain has TRBV10-3 and TRBJ2-1, with 7 bases matching TRBD2. The V gene end was trimmed by 0 bases and the J gene end by 10 bases; junction bases not matched to a gene: 9. Germline loops: CDR1 ENHRY, CDR2 SYGVKD. The CDR3 extends over 15 amino acids. This CDR3 is CAISESAGAGKEQFF. The CDR3 coding sequence is TGTGCCATCAGTGAGTCGGCGGGAGCGGGGAAAGAGCAGTTCTTC.

V gene TRBV5-1 combines with J gene TRBJ2-3, with TRBD1 identical over 7 bases. The trim removed 3 bases at V and 2 bases at J, leaving 6 bases unmatched. Germline values: CDR1 SGHRS, CDR2 YFSETQ. CDR3 length: 15 amino acids. CDR3 residues: CASSSGTANTDTQYF. In DNA form, the CDR3 reads TGCGCCAGCAGCTCCGGGACAGCCAACACAGATACGCAGTATTTT. Full variable domain (remainder filled in from reference TRBV5-1 and TRBJ2-3): KAGVTQTPRYLIKTRGQQVTLSCSPISGHRSVSWYQQTPGQGLQFLFEYFSETQRNKGNFPGRFSGRQFSNSRSEMNVSTLELGDSALYLCASSSGTANTDTQYFGPGTRLTVL.

The CDR3 nucleotides are TGTGCCAGCAGCGTAGGGCGGACTAGCACAGATACGCAGTATTTT. Encoded protein: CASSVGRTSTDTQYF. The genes are TRBV7-9 and TRBJ2-3, with D maybe TRBD2 (5 bases). The CDR3 extends over 15 amino acids. CDR1 and CDR2 (germline): SEHNR, FQNEAQ (reference sequence). Between the trimmed V and J ends, which lost 5 bases and 0 bases, there was a span of 12 bases.

V is TRBV5-6 and J is TRBJ2-3; D ambiguous. CDR1 and CDR2 (germline): SGHDT, YYEEEE. V lost 2 bases to trimming and J lost 4 bases, with 8 bases between them. The CDR3 is 13 amino acids. The chain's CDR3 is CASSFSAPDTQYF. The CDR3 DNA is TGTGCCAGCAGCTTTTCAGCGCCAGATACGCAGTATTTT.

Concerning this clone: The junction shows a germline mismatch at one end, possibly a read error. Other nucleotide sequences in the sample specify the same CDR3. This chain uses TRBV7-7 with TRBJ2-5; D is undetermined. CDR3 size: 11 residues. Germline V CDR1 and CDR2: SSHAT, FNYEAQ (reference sequence). The CDR3 here is CASSSGETQYF. CDR3 coding DNA: TGTGCTAGCAGCTCCGGGGAGACCCAGTACTTC.

The chain uses TRBV2 and TRBJ2-2; D is possibly TRBD1 (6 bases). Deletions cut 6 bases from V and 7 bases from J, with 15 bases between. This CDR3 comprises 14 residues. CDR1 and CDR2 from the germline V gene are SNHLY and FYNNEI. Here the CDR3 reads CASRQGRFDGELFF. The DNA of the CDR3 is TGTGCCAGCAGGCAGGGGCGCTTCGACGGGGAGCTGTTTTTT.

This clone was detected only a few times. The genes are TRBV7-8 and TRBJ2-2; weak D call: TRBD1 (5 bases). The CDR3 sequence is 13 residues long. The germline V and J ends were trimmed by 3 bases and 5 bases, with 7 bases remaining between them. CDR1 and CDR2 (germline): SGHVS, FQNEAQ. The CDR3 is CASSFQGTGELFF. The CDR3 DNA follows: TGTGCCAGCAGCTTTCAGGGAACCGGGGAGCTGTTTTTT.

The V gene is TRBV7-9, the J gene TRBJ2-7; possible D gene TRBD1, 6 bases. V lost 1 base, J lost 7 bases, and 17 bases lay in between. The CDR3 sequence is 15 residues long. CDR1 is SEHNR and CDR2 is FQNEAQ in the germline V gene (reference sequence). The CDR3 is CASSLEGTRAGEQYF. In nucleotides, the CDR3 is TGTGCCAGCAGCTTAGAGGGGACACGTGCAGGGGAGCAGTACTTC.

V and J are TRBV27 and TRBJ2-7; TRBD2 aligns across 9 bases. The V gene's germline CDR1 is MNHEY and CDR2 SMNVEV (reference sequence). The CDR3 is 15 amino acids. J gave up 5 bases and V 3 bases, and 8 bases lay outside the gene matches. DNA of the CDR3: TGTGCCAGCAGTTTTGAGGCGGGAGGGCCAAACGAGCAGTACTTC. Encoded protein: CASSFEAGGPNEQYF.

The V gene is TRBV19, the J gene TRBJ2-1; the match to TRBD2 covers 12 bases. CDR1 and CDR2 (germline): LNHDA, SQIVND (reference sequence). Germline trimming cut 4 bases from V and 7 bases from J; bases unmatched to any gene: 8. This CDR3 spans 16 amino acids. The CDR3 loop is CASSTHGLAGINEQFF. The CDR3 DNA reads as TGTGCCAGTAGTACCCACGGACTAGCGGGAATAAATGAGCAGTTCTTC.

The chain employs TRBV18 and TRBJ1-1; D might be TRBD1 (5 bases). The CDR3 has 16 amino acids. The V gene lost 5 bases and the J gene lost 1 base, with 17 bases spanning the gap. Germline V gene data show CDR1 as KGHSH and CDR2 as LQKENI. CDR3 coding DNA: TGTGCCAGCTCATCCAGGGCACTGAGATCGAACACTGAAGCTTTCTTT. Encoded protein: CASSSRALRSNTEAFF. The whole variable domain, remainder taken from reference TRBV18 and TRBJ1-1, is NAGVMQNPRHLVRRRGQEARLRCSPMKGHSHVYWYRQLPEEGLKFMVYLQKENIIDESGMPKERFSAEFPKEGPSILRIQQVVRGDSAAYFCASSSRALRSNTEAFFGQGTRLTVV.

This chain connects TRBV6-5 to TRBJ1-2; no definite D call. Trimming removed 3 bases at V and 8 bases at J, with 13 bases between. This CDR3 spans 13 amino acids. Germline CDR1 MNHEY, CDR2 SVGAGI. The CDR3 region has the DNA TGTGCCAGCAGTTATAAAGGTGCGGGGGGCTACACCTTC. It translates to CASSYKGAGGYTF.

The chain uses TRBV7-9 and TRBJ2-1, with unresolved D. V dropped 6 bases and J dropped 4 bases, with 13 bases sitting between them. Germline CDR1 reads SEHNR; CDR2 reads FQNEAQ (reference sequence). This CDR3 has 14 amino acids. CDR3 DNA: TGTGCCAGCAGTTCGCTCGTTTATTACAATGAGCAGTTCTTC. Translating it yields CASSSLVYYNEQFF.

The chain uses TRBV5-4 and TRBJ2-4, with a weak D call TRBD2 (5 bases). Trimming cost V 1 base and J 9 bases, with 17 bases left between them. Germline CDR1 is SGHNT and CDR2 is YYREEE (reference sequence). CDR3 size: 15 residues. The CDR3 DNA is TGTGCCAGCAGCTTGAAGCTAGCAGACGGGGTCATTCAGTACTTC. Translating gives CASSLKLADGVIQYF.

The rearrangement uses TRBV9 and TRBJ1-3, with 7 bases aligning to TRBD1. Germline V lookup: CDR1 SGDLS, CDR2 YYNGEE. This CDR3 has 14 amino acids. The ends lost 3 bases at V and 6 bases at J; junction bases unmatched: 6. Written as DNA, the CDR3 is TGTGCCAGCAGCGCGAAGGGACAGATAAACACCATATATTTT. This encodes CASSAKGQINTIYF.

The CDR3 spells CASSGQGPDTQYF. The CDR3 DNA is TGTGCCAGCAGCGGACAGGGGCCAGATACGCAGTATTTT. The rearrangement uses TRBV11-3 and TRBJ2-3, with TRBD1 matching over 9 bases. Per the germline V gene, CDR1 is SGHNT and CDR2 is YENEEA. The CDR3 consists of 13 residues. The J segment lost 4 bases and the V segment lost 5 bases, leaving 1 base of the junction unmatched.

A word on this clone: One base separates it from a far larger clone, so it is likely a read error. This chain links TRBV5-4 with TRBJ1-2; 7 nucleotides agree with TRBD1. This CDR3 has 14 residues. Germline V gene sequence: CDR1 SGHNT, CDR2 YYREEE (reference sequence). CDR3 sequence: CASSLDRGFYGHTF. As DNA, the CDR3 is TGTGCCAGCAGCTTGGACAGGGGATTTTATGGCCACACCTTC.

CDR3 sequence (DNA): TGTGCCAGTAGTACGCTATTTGGGCTGAGCGGGAGTAGGGACAATGAGCAGTTCTTC. Its protein is CASSTLFGLSGSRDNEQFF. The J gene is TRBJ2-1, the V gene TRBV19; 8 bases line up with TRBD2. From germline, CDR1 is LNHDA and CDR2 SQIVND (reference sequence). The ends lost 4 bases at V and 5 bases at J; junction bases unmatched: 19. The CDR3 sequence is 19 residues long.

This chain uses TRBV10-3 with TRBJ1-3; D remains ambiguous. V was pared by 5 bases and J by 4 bases, with 6 bases between. In germline, CDR1 is ENHRY, CDR2 SYGVKD. The CDR3 spans 12 residues. The CDR3 protein is CAISTNGNTIYF. The CDR3 bases are TGTGCCATCAGTACTAACGGAAACACCATATATTTT.

Only one count was recorded for this clone. This chain uses TRBV14 with TRBJ1-3, with D unclear. The ends were cut back, 2 bases at V and 4 bases at J, with 15 bases in the middle. In germline, CDR1 is SGHDN, CDR2 FVKESK. The CDR3 is 16 residues long. CDR3 bases: TGTGCCAGCAGCCAACGGTCGGGTTTTTCCGGAAACACCATATATTTT. Amino acids: CASSQRSGFSGNTIYF.

V is TRBV7-2 and J is TRBJ1-4; 7 bases are shared with TRBD1. Germline V lookup: CDR1 SGHTA, CDR2 FQGNSA. Trimming removed 4 bases from V and 5 bases from J; junction bases left unmatched: 7. The CDR3 sequence is 15 residues long. This chain's CDR3 is CASSSYRGTNEKLFF. The CDR3 nucleotides are TGTGCCAGCAGCTCGTACAGGGGAACGAATGAAAAACTGTTTTTT.

The rearrangement links TRBV2 to TRBJ2-3; tentatively, D is TRBD1 or TRBD2 (5 bases each). The V and J ends lost 9 bases and 1 base respectively, with 14 bases between them. Germline values: CDR1 SNHLY, CDR2 FYNNEI. This CDR3 region has 14 residues. CDR3 region: CASEPQGRTDTQYF. CDR3 DNA: TGTGCCAGTGAACCCCAGGGACGCACAGATACGCAGTATTTT.

The chain has TRBV29-1 and TRBJ2-1, with TRBD1 as a possible D gene (6 bases). V shed 6 bases and J shed 0 bases, with 12 bases lying between them. Germline V gives CDR1 SQVTM, CDR2 ANQGSEA. The CDR3 contains 14 residues. The CDR3 nucleotides are TGCAGCGTAAGACAGGCCAGCTCCTACAATGAGCAGTTCTTC. It specifies CSVRQASSYNEQFF.

This chain uses TRBV5-6 with TRBJ2-6; no reliable D call. V gave up 2 bases and J gave up 4 bases, with 10 bases separating them. The CDR3 spans 15 residues. Germline V gene data show CDR1 as SGHDT and CDR2 as YYEEEE. As DNA, the CDR3 is TGTGCCAGCAGCTTTAGGGCAGTAGGGGCCAACGTCCTGACTTTC. As protein: CASSFRAVGANVLTF. The full variable domain, in which reference TRBV5-6 and TRBJ2-6 provide the parts outside the CDR3, is DAGVTQSPTHLIKTRGQQVTLRCSPKSGHDTVSWYQQALGQGPQFIFQYYEEEERQRGNFPDRFSGHQFPNYSSELNVNALLLGDSALYLCASSFRAVGANVLTFGAGSRLTVL.

This rearrangement joins TRBV5-4 to TRBJ2-1; D gene uncertain. The length of the CDR3 is 15 residues. Germline-derived CDR1 and CDR2 are SGHNT and YYREEE (reference sequence). Deletions cut 1 base from V and 0 bases from J, with 8 bases between. CDR3: CASSLSASSYNEQFF. In DNA, the CDR3 is TGTGCCAGCAGCTTGAGTGCGAGCTCCTACAATGAGCAGTTCTTC.

The gene calls are TRBV14 and TRBJ2-5; D is ambiguous. CDR1 and CDR2 from the germline V gene are SGHDN and FVKESK. With 0 bases removed from V and 8 bases from J, the gap between germline ends came to 7 bases. The CDR3 runs 12 residues. The CDR3 loop is CASSQDVATQYF. The CDR3 coding sequence is TGTGCCAGCAGCCAAGATGTGGCCACCCAGTACTTC. Combining the CDR3 with reference TRBV14 and TRBJ2-5 gives the whole variable domain EAGVTQFPSHSVIEKGQTVTLRCDPISGHDNLYWYRRVMGKEIKFLLHFVKESKQDESGMPNNRFLAERTGGTYSTLKVQPAELEDSGVYFCASSQDVATQYFGPGTRLLVL.

The table lists this clone with a few counts. V usage is TRBV28 and J usage is TRBJ1-2; a possible D gene is TRBD1 (6 bases). CDR3 length: 15 residues. The germline gives CDR1 MDHEN, CDR2 SYDVKM. The germline V and J ends were trimmed by 3 bases and 2 bases, with 13 bases remaining between them. Written as DNA, the CDR3 is TGTGCCAGCAGTTTTGTGGACAGAAAAAACTATGGCTACACCTTC. Protein product: CASSFVDRKNYGYTF.